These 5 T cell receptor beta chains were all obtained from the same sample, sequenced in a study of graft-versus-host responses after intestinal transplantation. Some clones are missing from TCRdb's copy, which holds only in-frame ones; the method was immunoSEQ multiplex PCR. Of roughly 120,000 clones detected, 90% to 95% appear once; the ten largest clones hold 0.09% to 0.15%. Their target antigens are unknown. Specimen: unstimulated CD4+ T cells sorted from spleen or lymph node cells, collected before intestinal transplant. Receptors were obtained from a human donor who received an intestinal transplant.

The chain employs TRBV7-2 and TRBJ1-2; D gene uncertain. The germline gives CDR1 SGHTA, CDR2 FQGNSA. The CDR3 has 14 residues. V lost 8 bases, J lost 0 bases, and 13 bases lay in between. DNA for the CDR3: TGTGCCAGCCGCCGGTCCACCGCTAACTATGGCTACACCTTC. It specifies CASRRSTANYGYTF. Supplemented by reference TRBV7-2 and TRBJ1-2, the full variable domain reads GAGVSQSPSNKVTEKGKDVELRCDPISGHTALYWYRQSLGQGLEFLIYFQGNSAPDKSGLPSDRFSAERTGGSVSTLTIQRTQQEDSAVYLCASRRSTANYGYTFGSGTRLTVV.

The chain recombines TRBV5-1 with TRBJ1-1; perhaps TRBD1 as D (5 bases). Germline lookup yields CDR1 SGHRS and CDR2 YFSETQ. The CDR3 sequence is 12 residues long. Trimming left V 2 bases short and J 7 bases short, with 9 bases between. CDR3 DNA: TGCGCCAGCAGCTTCCCGGGACTTGAAGCTTTCTTT. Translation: CASSFPGLEAFF.

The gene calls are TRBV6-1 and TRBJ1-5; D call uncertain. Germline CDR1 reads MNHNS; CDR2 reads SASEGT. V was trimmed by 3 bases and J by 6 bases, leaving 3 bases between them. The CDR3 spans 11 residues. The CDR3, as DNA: TGTGCCAGCAGTGAGGGTCAGCCCCAGCATTTT. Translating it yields CASSEGQPQHF.

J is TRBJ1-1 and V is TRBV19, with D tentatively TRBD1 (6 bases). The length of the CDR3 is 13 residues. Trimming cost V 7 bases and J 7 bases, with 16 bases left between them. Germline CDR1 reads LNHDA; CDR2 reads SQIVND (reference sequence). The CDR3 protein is CASNPTGPFEAFF. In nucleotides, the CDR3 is TGTGCCAGTAACCCGACAGGTCCGTTTGAAGCTTTCTTT.

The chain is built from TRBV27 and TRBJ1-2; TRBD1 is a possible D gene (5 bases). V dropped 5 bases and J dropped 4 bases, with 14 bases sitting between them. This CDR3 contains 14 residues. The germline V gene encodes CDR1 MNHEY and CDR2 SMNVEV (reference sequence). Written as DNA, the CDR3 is TGTGCCAGCAGTGCCTATTCAGGGTCCTATGGCTACACCTTC. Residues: CASSAYSGSYGYTF.